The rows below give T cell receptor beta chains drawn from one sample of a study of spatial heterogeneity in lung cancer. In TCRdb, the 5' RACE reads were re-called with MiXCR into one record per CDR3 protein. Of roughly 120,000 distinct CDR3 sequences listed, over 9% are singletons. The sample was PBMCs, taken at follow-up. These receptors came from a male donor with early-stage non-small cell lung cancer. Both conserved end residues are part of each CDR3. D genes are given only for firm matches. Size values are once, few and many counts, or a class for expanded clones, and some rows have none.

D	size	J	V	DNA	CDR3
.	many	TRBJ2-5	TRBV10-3	TGTGCCATCCTAGATCCGGGGGGCCCGGCGATGACCCAGTACTTC	CAILDPGGPAMTQYF
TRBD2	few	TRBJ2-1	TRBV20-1	TGCAGTGCCGGTGTAGCGGGGATCTACAATGAGCAGTTCTTC	CSAGVAGIYNEQFF
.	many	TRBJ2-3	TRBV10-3	TGTGCCATCAGTGCGACAGGACGCACAGATACGCAGTATTTT	CAISATGRTDTQYF
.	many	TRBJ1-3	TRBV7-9	TGTGCCAAAGCGGACAGCACATCTGGAAACACCATATATTTT	CAKADSTSGNTIYF
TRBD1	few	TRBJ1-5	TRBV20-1	TGCAGTGCTAGAACTCTCGGGACAGGGGAGTATCAGCCCCAGCATTTT	CSARTLGTGEYQPQHF
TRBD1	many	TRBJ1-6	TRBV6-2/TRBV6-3	TGTGCCAGCAGCATCGCTCTTAGCGGGACAGGGCGCTCACCCCTCCACTTT	CASSIALSGTGRSPLHF
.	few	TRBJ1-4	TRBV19	TGTGCCAGTAGTACCCCGAGGACGGCGGGAGAAAAACTGTTTTTT	CASSTPRTAGEKLFF
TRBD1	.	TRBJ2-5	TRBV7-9	TGTGCCAGCAGCCTCCGGGACAGGACCCAAGAGACCCAGTACTTC	CASSLRDRTQETQYF
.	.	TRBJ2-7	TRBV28	TGTGCCAGCCTGGGGGTTAGGGGCTCCTACGAGCAGTACTTC	CASLGVRGSYEQYF
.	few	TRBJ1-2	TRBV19	TGTGCCATGAGTCGCCGGGCTAAGGATGGCTACACCTTC	CAMSRRAKDGYTF
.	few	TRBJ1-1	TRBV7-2	TGTGCCAGCAGCTCCCTAGTGAACACTGAAGCTTTCTTT	CASSSLVNTEAFF
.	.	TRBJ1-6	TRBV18	TGTGCCAGCTCACCACGGTCCATGCCCCTCCACTTT	CASSPRSMPLHF
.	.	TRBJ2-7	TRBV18	TGTGCCAGCTCACCACCCACAGGGACCAACGAGCAGTACTTC	CASSPPTGTNEQYF
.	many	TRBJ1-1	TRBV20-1	TGCAGTGCTAGGTTTGGGAGTCGGGGGACTGAAGCTTTCTTT	CSARFGSRGTEAFF
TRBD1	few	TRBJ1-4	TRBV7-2	TGTGCCAGCAGTTCTGAGGGGACAGCTAATGAAAAACTGTTTTTT	CASSSEGTANEKLFF
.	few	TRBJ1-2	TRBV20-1	TGCAGTGCTGACGTCTTTGAAACTAACTATGGCTACACCTTC	CSADVFETNYGYTF
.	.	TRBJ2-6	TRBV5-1	TGCGCCAGCAGCTTGCAGGGAACTGGGGCCAACGTCCTGACTTTC	CASSLQGTGANVLTF
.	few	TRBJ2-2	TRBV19	TGTGCCAGTAGTGCGGACAGGGAGGGCGGGGAGCTGTTTTTT	CASSADREGGELFF
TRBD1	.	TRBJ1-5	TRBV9	TGTGCCAGCAGCGCCGGACAGGGGGCTTATCAGCCCCAGCATTTT	CASSAGQGAYQPQHF
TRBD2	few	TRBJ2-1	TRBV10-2	TGCGCCAGCAAGCGGGGGGGTTACAATGAGCAGTTCTTC	CASKRGGYNEQFF
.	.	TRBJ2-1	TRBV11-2	TGTGCCAGCAGCTTAGGACCAGTTTTCTCCTACAATGAGCAGTTCTTC	CASSLGPVFSYNEQFF
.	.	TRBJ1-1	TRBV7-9	TGTGCCAGCAGCCCCGGGATAGCGAACACTGAAGCTTTCTTT	CASSPGIANTEAFF
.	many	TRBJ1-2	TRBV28	TGTGCCAGCAGGCTCGGGACCGCAGGGCGCTATGGCTACACCTTC	CASRLGTAGRYGYTF
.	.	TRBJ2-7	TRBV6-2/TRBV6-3	TGTGCCAGCCGCAACCGGGACACCGGGATTCTCGGCGAGCAGTACTTC	CASRNRDTGILGEQYF
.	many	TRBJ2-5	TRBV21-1	TGTGCCCCCCGGCCGTGGAGCAGGAAAGAGACCCAGTACTTC	CAPRPWSRKETQYF
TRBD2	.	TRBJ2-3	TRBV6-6	TGTGCCAGCAGCCGACTACTAGCGGCTAGCACAGATACGCAGTATTTT	CASSRLLAASTDTQYF
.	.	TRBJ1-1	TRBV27	TGTGCCAGCAGTTTATTAGGGCCCGACACTGAAGCTTTCTTT	CASSLLGPDTEAFF
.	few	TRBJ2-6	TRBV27	TGTGCCAGCAGTTTATACCTTTGGGAAGGACGGAACTCTGGGGCCAACGTCCTGACTTTC	CASSLYLWEGRNSGANVLTF
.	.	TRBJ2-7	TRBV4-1	TGCGCCAGCAGCCCCCTAGGGGGCTCCTACGAGCAGTACTTC	CASSPLGGSYEQYF
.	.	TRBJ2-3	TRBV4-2	TGTGCCAGCAGCCGAACCAGACAGATAACTACAGATACGCAGTATTTT	CASSRTRQITTDTQYF
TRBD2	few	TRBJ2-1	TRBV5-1	TGCGCCAGCAGCTTGGCTTTAGGGACTAGCGACGAGCAGTTCTTC	CASSLALGTSDEQFF
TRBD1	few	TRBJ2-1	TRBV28	TGTGCCAGCAGTTCTTTTAACCCCCGGGACAGGGTACGGAATGAGCAGTTCTTC	CASSSFNPRDRVRNEQFF
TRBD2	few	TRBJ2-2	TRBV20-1	TGCAGTGCTAAACCGGGACTAGGGAACACCGGGGAGCTGTTTTTT	CSAKPGLGNTGELFF
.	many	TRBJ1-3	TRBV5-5	TGTGCCAGCAGCGGGTTGTCAGGCTCTGGAAACACCATATATTTT	CASSGLSGSGNTIYF
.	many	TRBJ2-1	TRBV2	TGTTCGCAGCAGAGGTCCTCCTACAATGAGCAGTTCTTC	CSQQRSSYNEQFF
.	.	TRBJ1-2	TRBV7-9	TGTGCCAGCAGCTTAGCGCTTGGCTATGGCTACACCTTC	CASSLALGYGYTF
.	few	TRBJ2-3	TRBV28	TGTGCCAGCAGGCTCGGGGGCCCCACAGATACGCAGTATTTT	CASRLGGPTDTQYF
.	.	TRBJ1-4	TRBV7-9	TGTGCCAGCAGCCCCCAGCCCGGGAGCGAAAAACTGTTTTTT	CASSPQPGSEKLFF
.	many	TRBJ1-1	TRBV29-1	TGCAGCGTTGGTTTCAGGGGGAACACTGAAGCTTTCTTT	CSVGFRGNTEAFF
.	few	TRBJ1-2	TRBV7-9	TGTGCCAGCAGCTTATCAGGAAGCTATGGCTACACCTTC	CASSLSGSYGYTF
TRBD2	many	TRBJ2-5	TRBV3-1	TGTGCCAGCAGCCACGGGACTAGTAAAGAGACCCAGTACTTC	CASSHGTSKETQYF
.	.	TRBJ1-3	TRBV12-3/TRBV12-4	TGTGCCAGCAGTTTACCCCGGGGAGGCTCTGGAAACACCATATATTTT	CASSLPRGGSGNTIYF
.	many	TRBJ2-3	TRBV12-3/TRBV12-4	TGTGCCAGCAGTTTATATACGACGGCAGATACGCAGTATTTT	CASSLYTTADTQYF
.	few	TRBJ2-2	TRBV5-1	TGCGCCAGCACCGCAGGGGGGACCGGGGAGCTGTTTTTT	CASTAGGTGELFF
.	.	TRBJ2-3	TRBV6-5	TGTGCCAGCAGTTCCTTCGGGGACACTCGGGCAGATACGCAGTATTTT	CASSSFGDTRADTQYF
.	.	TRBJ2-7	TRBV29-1	TGCAGCGTTGAAGGAATAGGAACCAGCTACGAGCAGTACTTC	CSVEGIGTSYEQYF